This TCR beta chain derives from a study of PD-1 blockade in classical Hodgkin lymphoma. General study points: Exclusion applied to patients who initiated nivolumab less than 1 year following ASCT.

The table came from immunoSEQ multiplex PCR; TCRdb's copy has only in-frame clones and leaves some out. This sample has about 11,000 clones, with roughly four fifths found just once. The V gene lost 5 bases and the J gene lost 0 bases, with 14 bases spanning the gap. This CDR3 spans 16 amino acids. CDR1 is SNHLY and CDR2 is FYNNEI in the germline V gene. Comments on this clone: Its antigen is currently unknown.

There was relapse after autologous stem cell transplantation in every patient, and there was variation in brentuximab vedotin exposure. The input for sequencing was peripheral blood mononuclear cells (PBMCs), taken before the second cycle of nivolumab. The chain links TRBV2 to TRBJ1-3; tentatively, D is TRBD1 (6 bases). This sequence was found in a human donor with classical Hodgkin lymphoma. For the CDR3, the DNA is TGTGCCAGCAGTATGTGGGACATCAGCTCTGGAAACACCATATATTTT. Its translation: CASSMWDISSGNTIYF.